This TCR beta chain appears in the sequencing data of a study of lymphopenia after photon versus proton radiotherapy. Findings of the study overall: A bigger post-nadir fall in TCR diversity correlated inversely with survival time in deceased patients. Only patients who died were analyzed for survival; proton advantage is unproven. Under photons, naive T cells and diversity fell while effector/memory populations rose. After the lymphocyte nadir, photon-treated repertoires showed oligoclonal expansion, especially of CD8+ Temra cells.

About this clone: Its antigen is as yet unknown.

The repertoire was sequenced with immunoSEQ multiplex PCR; TCRdb's copy has only in-frame clones and lacks some. The repertoire includes roughly 76,000 clones, roughly 92% of them detected once, and around 2.2% sits in the top ten. In germline, CDR1 is MRHNA, CDR2 SNTAGT. The CDR3 length is 16 residues. With 9 bases clipped from V and 1 base from J, the junction kept 9 bases outside the gene matches. The TCR was taken from a woman in her 40s with cholangiocarcinoma. This material consisted of peripheral blood, taken from a patient treated with photon-based radiotherapy. This chain links TRBV6-4 with TRBJ2-3; 11 bases are shared with TRBD2. The CDR3 DNA is TGTGCCAGTCAGGGGACTAGCGGACCCCGCACAGATACGCAGTATTTT. It specifies CASQGTSGPRTDTQYF.